This TCR beta chain derives from a study of cytomegalovirus exposure and HLA in healthy donors. 60 Vbeta and 13 Jbeta primers were used in PCR. Using immunoSEQ multiplex PCR, the repertoire was profiled, and TCRdb retains in-frame clones only, with some absent. The sample contains about 160,000 clones, 80% to 90% of which appear only once. Concerning this clone itself: Its specificity is unknown.

J gave up 2 bases and V 3 bases, and 3 bases lay outside the gene matches. The V gene's germline CDR1 is KGHSY and CDR2 FQNENV. The CDR3 consists of 14 residues. Every donor was a healthy person donating bone marrow. Study conclusions and caveats: Most likely, a cluster of highly shared sequence variants arose as a sequencing artifact.

This TCR was recovered from a man between 18 and 35 years old in good health and CMV-seronegative. The J gene is TRBJ2-5, the V gene TRBV16, with 7 bases that match TRBD1. What was sequenced was PBMCs. The CDR3 DNA follows: TGTGCCAGCAGCCAGCTGGGACAGCAAGAGACCCAGTACTTC. Translation: CASSQLGQQETQYF.